This T cell receptor (beta chain) appears in the sequencing data of a study of T cell responses to AZD1222 COVID-19 vaccine. Study overall: Investigators merged groups given second doses at roughly 4 or roughly 12 weeks.

Findings and caveats of the study: Among the donors, most were white British and more were female, and clonal diversity was possibly underestimated. Just a handful of AZD1222 recipients tested seropositive at baseline. Spike-specific TCR breadth and depth went up after people got two AZD1222 doses.

Remarks on this clone: Its specificity is not known.

The CDR3 is 15 amino acids. Germline V gene lookup returns CDR1 SNHLY and CDR2 FYNNEI. The V and J ends lost 3 bases and 5 bases respectively, with 14 bases between them. Produced via immunoSEQ multiplex PCR; TCRdb's table is partial and in-frame only. Among some 140,000 clones listed, approximately 88% were seen once. The TCR comes from an adult in good health. Sequencing used peripheral blood, obtained on day 0 of AZD1222 vaccination. This chain uses TRBV2 with TRBJ1-5; maybe TRBD1 (5 bases). The CDR3 bases are TGTGCCAGCAGTGACATGGGCAGGGACGATCAGCCCCAGCATTTT. This gives the protein CASSDMGRDDQPQHF.